What follows are 21 T cell receptor beta chains derived from one specimen sequenced in a study of blood T cell repertoires in COVID-19. This table comes from immunoSEQ multiplex PCR, and its TCRdb copy is limited to in-frame clones, with some not included. The profile shows hundreds of thousands of clones, 80% to 90% of them singletons. Sequencing was carried out using PBMCs or T cells enriched from blood (not recorded which). These receptor sequences come from a man aged 25 to 45 who had recovered from COVID-19.

V usage is TRBV2 and J usage is TRBJ2-7; 7 nucleotides line up with TRBD1. V gave up 6 bases and J gave up 4 bases; unmatched junction bases: 6. Germline CDR1 reads SNHLY; CDR2 reads FYNNEI. This CDR3 comprises 13 residues. CDR3 sequence (DNA): TGTGCCAGCAGGGGGACGACAGGGTACGAGCAGTACTTC. Its translation is CASRGTTGYEQYF.

The chain links TRBV5-1 to TRBJ1-3; D is uncertain. The length of the CDR3 is 16 residues. The ends were cut back, 3 bases at V and 0 bases at J, with 13 bases in the middle. CDR1 is SGHRS and CDR2 is YFSETQ in the germline V gene. The CDR3 region is CASSSPETGSGNTIYF. CDR3 bases: TGCGCCAGCAGCTCCCCGGAGACGGGCTCTGGAAACACCATATATTTT.

This chain joins TRBV15 and TRBJ1-1, with D perhaps matching TRBD1 (5 bases). The CDR3 loop spans 15 amino acids. Germline V lookup: CDR1 LNHNV, CDR2 YYDKDF (reference sequence). Trimming took 5 bases from V and 2 from J, leaving 15 bases between them. The CDR3 loop reads CATSSLTVRNTEAFF. The CDR3 coding sequence is TGTGCCACCAGCTCCCTGACAGTTCGCAACACTGAAGCTTTCTTT.

The chain links TRBV28 to TRBJ2-1; D perhaps matches TRBD2 (5 bases). Trimming shortened V by 5 bases and J by 5 bases, and 16 bases separated the two germline ends. The V gene's germline CDR1 is MDHEN and CDR2 SYDVKM. The CDR3 spans 15 residues. The CDR3 here is CASSRGSARNNEQFF. DNA for the CDR3: TGTGCCAGCAGTCGGGGATCTGCTCGGAACAATGAGCAGTTCTTC. Looking up the rest from reference TRBV28 and TRBJ2-1 gives the full variable domain: DVKVTQSSRYLVKRTGEKVFLECVQDMDHENMFWYRQDPGLGLRLIYFSYDVKMKEKGDIPEGYSVSREKKERFSLILESASTNQTSMYLCASSRGSARNNEQFFGPGTRLTVL.

The chain uses TRBV10-3 and TRBJ2-1; D remains unclear. The CDR3 has 14 residues. CDR1 ENHRY and CDR2 SYGVKD come from the germline V gene. V was shortened by 2 bases and J by 0 bases, with 5 bases between the two germline ends. CDR3: CAISERVSYNEQFF. The CDR3 DNA sequence: TGTGCCATCAGTGAGCGTGTCTCCTACAATGAGCAGTTCTTC.

Only a few counts were recorded for this clone. The gene calls are TRBV28 and TRBJ1-1; TRBD1 aligns across 10 bases. CDR1 MDHEN and CDR2 SYDVKM come from the germline V gene. V lost 5 bases, J lost 2 bases, and 2 bases stayed unmatched. The CDR3 length is 14 residues. The CDR3 DNA reads as TGTGCCAGCAGTGACAGGGGGCGTAACACTGAAGCTTTCTTT. Residues: CASSDRGRNTEAFF. Full variable domain (rest looked up from reference TRBV28 and TRBJ1-1): DVKVTQSSRYLVKRTGEKVFLECVQDMDHENMFWYRQDPGLGLRLIYFSYDVKMKEKGDIPEGYSVSREKKERFSLILESASTNQTSMYLCASSDRGRNTEAFFGQGTRLTVV.

This chain joins TRBV12-5 and TRBJ2-7; 8 nucleotides match TRBD1. CDR3 length: 16 amino acids. Germline V lookup: CDR1 LGHNT, CDR2 FRNRAP. Trimming took 0 bases from V and 3 from J; bases not matched to a gene: 7. CDR3 in DNA: TGTGCTAGTGGTTTGGTACGGGGGACAGGAGGCTACGAGCAGTACTTC. Amino acids: CASGLVRGTGGYEQYF. Looking up the rest from reference TRBV12-5 and TRBJ2-7 gives the full variable domain: DARVTQTPRHKVTEMGQEVTMRCQPILGHNTVFWYRQTMMQGLELLAYFRNRAPLDDSGMPKDRFSAEMPDATLATLKIQPSEPRDSAVYFCASGLVRGTGGYEQYFGPGTRLTVT.

The chain combines TRBV7-9 with TRBJ1-2, with D possibly being TRBD1 (5 bases). Germline V lookup: CDR1 SEHNR, CDR2 FQNEAQ (reference sequence). There are 17 residues in the CDR3. V lost 6 bases and J 2 bases, leaving 22 bases between the germline ends. CDR3 region: CASSIGRIGGRNYGYTF. The CDR3 nucleotides read TGTGCCAGCAGTATCGGTCGGATCGGGGGACGAAACTATGGCTACACCTTC.

The chain carries TRBV3-1 (or the pseudogene TRBV3-2) and TRBJ1-5, with D hard to call. The CDR3 runs 16 residues. The V end lost 1 base, the J end lost 1 base, and 11 bases lay between the germline ends. Germline V lookup: CDR1 LGHDT, CDR2 YNNKEL (reference sequence). The DNA of the CDR3 is TGTGCCAGCAGCCAAGGGAGAGGGCTGAGCAATCAGCCCCAGCATTTT. Translating gives CASSQGRGLSNQPQHF.

The J gene is TRBJ1-1, the V gene TRBV5-1; 7 bases fit TRBD1. Germline-derived CDR1 and CDR2 are SGHRS and YFSETQ. V gave up 2 bases and J gave up 10 bases; unmatched junction bases: 5. The CDR3 length is 12 residues. The CDR3 sequence: CASSFSGGAAFF. DNA for the CDR3: TGCGCCAGCAGCTTTTCAGGGGGTGCAGCTTTCTTT.

This clone was counted a single time. This chain joins TRBV28 and TRBJ1-2, with TRBD1 matching 8 bases. V was pared by 6 bases and J by 11 bases, with 17 bases of the junction left unmatched. Germline lookup yields CDR1 MDHEN and CDR2 SYDVKM. This CDR3 region has 15 residues. CDR3 residues: CASSTRQGLGLLYTF. The CDR3, as DNA: TGTGCCAGCAGCACCCGACAGGGGTTGGGTCTTTTATACACCTTC.

V and J are TRBV6-5 and TRBJ2-3; 10 bases align to TRBD2. V dropped 2 bases and J dropped 6; count of bases not matched to a gene: 8. The CDR3 is 16 amino acids. Germline CDR1 reads MNHEY; CDR2 reads SVGAGI. CDR3 nucleotides: TGTGCCAGCAGTTACCCTAAAGCGGGAGGGCCTGATACGCAGTATTTT. Encoded protein: CASSYPKAGGPDTQYF.

The chain joins TRBV28 to TRBJ2-5; 7 nucleotides match TRBD1. This CDR3 region has 15 residues. The V gene end was trimmed by 5 bases and the J gene end by 3 bases; junction bases not matched to a gene: 9. Germline CDR1 MDHEN, CDR2 SYDVKM. The chain's CDR3 is CASSPWTGIKETQYF. CDR3 bases: TGTGCCAGCAGTCCCTGGACAGGAATAAAAGAGACCCAGTACTTC.

This chain links TRBV7-3 with TRBJ1-1; 7 bases are a match to TRBD1. Losses at the gene ends were 4 bases for V and 4 bases for J; bases not matched to a gene: 15. Germline CDR1 SGHTA, CDR2 FQGTGA. This CDR3 contains 17 residues. The DNA for the CDR3 is TGTGCCAGCAGCTCGCGTCCAGGGGGTACGGGGTCCACTGAAGCTTTCTTT. Translating gives CASSSRPGGTGSTEAFF.

The chain recombines TRBV27 with TRBJ2-5, with D possibly TRBD1 on 5 matching bases. Germline V lookup: CDR1 MNHEY, CDR2 SMNVEV (reference sequence). V was pared by 0 bases and J by 2 bases, with 16 bases between. The CDR3 sequence is 17 residues long. Written as DNA, the CDR3 is TGTGCCAGCAGTTTATCGTCGCAGGGTCTTAGACAAGAGACCCAGTACTTC. It yields the protein CASSLSSQGLRQETQYF.

The J gene is TRBJ1-3, the V gene TRBV28; no clear D gene. Looked up from germline, CDR1 is MDHEN and CDR2 is SYDVKM. The CDR3 sequence is 16 residues long. Trimming removed 4 bases from V and 8 bases from J, with 21 bases in between. This CDR3 is CASSSGSQLGGDTIYF. For the CDR3, the DNA is TGTGCCAGCAGTTCCGGGAGCCAACTCGGCGGAGACACCATATATTTT.

The chain carries TRBV3-1 (or the pseudogene TRBV3-2) and TRBJ1-1; 7 nucleotides align to TRBD1. The CDR3 has 14 residues. Germline loops: CDR1 LGHDT, CDR2 YNNKEL (reference sequence). Trimming at V came to 4 bases and at J to 5 bases, leaving 7 bases not matched to a gene. The DNA for the CDR3 is TGTGCCAGCAGCCGGACAGGAAGTGGGACTGAAGCTTTCTTT. Its translation is CASSRTGSGTEAFF.

This clone was detected only a few times. The V and J genes are TRBV5-1 and TRBJ1-4, with TRBD1 matching over 7 bases. Germline loops: CDR1 SGHRS, CDR2 YFSETQ. V lost 0 bases and J lost 4; bases outside the gene matches: 3. CDR3 length equals 15 residues. The CDR3 DNA sequence: TGCGCCAGCAGCTTGGAGACAGGGCTTAATGAAAAACTGTTTTTT. It translates to CASSLETGLNEKLFF.

The rearrangement links TRBV30 to TRBJ1-3; D might be TRBD1 (6 bases). This CDR3 contains 13 residues. Per the germline V gene, CDR1 is GTSNPN and CDR2 is SVGIG (reference sequence). The V end lost 5 bases, the J end lost 1 base, and 9 bases lay between the germline ends. CDR3 coding DNA: TGTGCCTGGGAACAGGGTTCTGGAAACACCATATATTTT. It yields the protein CAWEQGSGNTIYF. The full variable domain, in which reference TRBV30 and TRBJ1-3 provide the parts outside the CDR3, is SQTIHQWPATLVQPVGSPLSLECTVEGTSNPNLYWYRQAAGRGLQLLFYSVGIGQISSEVPQNLSASRPQDRQFILSSKKLLLSDSGFYLCAWEQGSGNTIYFGEGSWLTVV.

This clone was counted a single time. This chain links TRBV28 with TRBJ2-5, with 12 bases that match TRBD2. The germline CDR1 and CDR2 sequences are MDHEN and SYDVKM. After removal of 5 bases from V and 5 bases from J, the junction contained 9 bases not matched to a gene. The CDR3 contains 16 residues. The CDR3 bases are TGTGCCAGCAGTACCGCTAGCGGGAGGGCCCGTGAGACCCAGTACTTC. This sequence encodes CASSTASGRARETQYF.

The chain recombines TRBV12-3 or TRBV12-4 with TRBJ2-3; TRBD2 agrees at 7 bases. Trimming at V came to 5 bases and at J to 3 bases, leaving 2 bases not matched to a gene. This CDR3 region has 13 residues. The DNA of the CDR3 is TGTGCCAGCAGTGGGGGGGGAACAGATACGCAGTATTTT. Protein sequence: CASSGGGTDTQYF.